These 21 T cell receptor beta chains were sequenced from one sample in a study of T cell repertoires in cytomegalovirus infection. TCRdb processed the reads anew with MiXCR; each CDR3 protein has one entry. The sample holds approximately 170,000 distinct CDR3 sequences, more than 15% seen once. The specimen was CD8+ T cells from PBMCs. Every receptor here comes from a human donor in good health (CMV status not recorded). Some clones in this sample may be carry-over from other donors' samples.

Only a few counts were recorded for this clonotype. This chain joins TRBV7-8 and TRBJ2-2; TRBD2 agrees at 10 bases. Germline CDR1 and CDR2: SGHVS and FQNEAQ. CDR3 length: 16 amino acids. With 5 bases clipped from V and 1 base from J, the junction kept 4 bases outside the gene matches. CDR3 in DNA: TGTGCCAGCAGCAATGGACTAGCGGTGAACACCGGGGAGCTGTTTTTT. Translating gives CASSNGLAVNTGELFF.

This clonotype was counted a few times. DNA for the CDR3: TGCAGCGTTGAAGAGGTAGGCGAGGATACTGAAGCTTTCTTT. It encodes CSVEEVGEDTEAFF. The V call is TRBV29-1, the J call TRBJ1-1; D is undetermined. Germline lookup yields CDR1 SQVTM and CDR2 ANQGSEA. There are 14 residues in the CDR3. Trimming pared 0 bases from V and 5 bases from J, leaving 13 bases between. The full variable domain, with the rest looked up from reference TRBV29-1 and TRBJ1-1, is SAVISQKPSRDICQRGTSLTIQCQVDSQVTMMFWYRQQPGQSLTLIATANQGSEATYESGFVIDKFPISRPNLTFSTLTVSNMSPEDSSIYLCSVEEVGEDTEAFFGQGTRLTVV.

For the CDR3, the DNA is TGTGCCAGCAGCCCCAGAAAGCGAGCGGGGGGGCTTGGCACCGGGGAGCTGTTTTTT. Translated: CASSPRKRAGGLGTGELFF. The chain recombines TRBV7-8 with TRBJ2-2, with TRBD2 identical over 10 bases. CDR3 length: 19 residues. V shed 5 bases, J shed 4 bases, and the junction held 16 bases outside the gene matches. Germline V CDR1 and CDR2: SGHVS, FQNEAQ. The whole variable domain, remainder taken from reference TRBV7-8 and TRBJ2-2, is GAGVSQSPRYKVAKRGQDVALRCDPISGHVSLFWYQQALGQGPEFLTYFQNEAQLDKSGLPSDRFFAERPEGSVSTLKIQRTQQEDSAVYLCASSPRKRAGGLGTGELFFGEGSRLTVL.

The chain couples TRBV12-3 or TRBV12-4 to TRBJ2-7; D is ambiguous. This CDR3 is 12 amino acids long. Trimming stripped 6 bases from V and 5 bases from J, with 11 bases between. CDR3 bases: TGTGCCAGCAGCTATATGGGTGACGAGCAGTACTTC. Amino acid sequence: CASSYMGDEQYF.

This clonotype appeared a few times. The chain joins TRBV7-9 to TRBJ2-1; 11 nucleotides agree with TRBD1. Trimming took 2 bases from V and 7 from J; bases not matched to a gene: 1. CDR3 length: 14 amino acids. From germline, CDR1 is SEHNR and CDR2 FQNEAQ (reference sequence). The CDR3 is CASSLWDRGNEQFF. For the CDR3, the DNA is TGTGCCAGCAGCTTATGGGACAGGGGGAATGAGCAGTTCTTC.

The rearrangement links TRBV29-1 to TRBJ1-1; D might be TRBD1 (5 bases). CDR1 is SQVTM, CDR2 ANQGSEA, per germline. This CDR3 comprises 14 residues. V was pared by 0 bases and J by 9 bases, with 17 bases between. For the CDR3, the DNA is TGCAGCGTTGAAGATACCGGGTGGGACGGACAAGCTTTCTTT. It yields the protein CSVEDTGWDGQAFF.

J is TRBJ2-7 and V is TRBV27; TRBD2 might be the D (5 bases). The length of the CDR3 is 14 residues. The germline V and J ends were trimmed by 4 bases and 5 bases, with 15 bases remaining between them. Germline lookup yields CDR1 MNHEY and CDR2 SMNVEV (reference sequence). CDR3: CASSYGLLSDEQYF. DNA of the CDR3: TGTGCCAGCAGTTACGGACTCCTTAGCGACGAGCAGTACTTC.

The chain links TRBV7-9 to TRBJ1-1; tentatively, D is TRBD1 (5 bases). This CDR3 has 15 residues. V was clipped by 1 base and J by 0 bases, with 9 bases between them. Per the germline V gene, CDR1 is SEHNR and CDR2 is FQNEAQ (reference sequence). This CDR3 is CASSLVGGLNTEAFF. The CDR3 nucleotides read TGTGCCAGCAGCTTAGTGGGGGGGTTGAACACTGAAGCTTTCTTT.

The genes are TRBV27 and TRBJ2-7; D unresolved. V dropped 4 bases and J dropped 2 bases, with 12 bases sitting between them. The CDR3 loop spans 14 amino acids. Germline lookup yields CDR1 MNHEY and CDR2 SMNVEV (reference sequence). The CDR3 DNA sequence: TGTGCCAGCAGTTATCGGTCTGTTCCCTACGAGCAGTACTTC. This gives the protein CASSYRSVPYEQYF.

This clonotype was found a few times. The chain carries TRBV7-6 and TRBJ2-7; 7 nucleotides agree with TRBD2. The CDR3 spans 14 residues. Germline V CDR1 and CDR2: SGHVS, FNYEAQ. Unmatched junction bases numbered 8, after V lost 4 bases and J lost 5 bases. The CDR3 sequence: CASSSRRERDEQYF. CDR3 coding DNA: TGTGCCAGCAGCTCCCGGCGGGAGCGCGACGAGCAGTACTTC.

The chain employs TRBV12-3 or TRBV12-4 and TRBJ2-1, with 7 bases identical to TRBD1. The trim removed 7 bases at V and 4 bases at J, leaving 10 bases unmatched. This CDR3 contains 15 residues. The CDR3 DNA is TGTGCCAGCACCCCATCGGGACAGCTATACAATGAGCAGTTCTTC. Residues: CASTPSGQLYNEQFF.

The genes are TRBV29-1 and TRBJ2-1; TRBD2 matches 9 bases. The CDR3 spans 13 residues. The germline V gene has CDR1 SQVTM and CDR2 ANQGSEA. V dropped 7 bases and J dropped 10; count of bases not matched to a gene: 11. The CDR3 spells CSGGGGAWGEQFF. Written as DNA, the CDR3 is TGCAGCGGCGGCGGGGGGGCCTGGGGAGAGCAGTTCTTC.

In its sample, this clonotype was seen a few times. J is TRBJ2-5 and V is TRBV7-6, with 8 bases that match TRBD1. The CDR3 sequence is 15 residues long. Germline V gene sequence: CDR1 SGHVS, CDR2 FNYEAQ. J lost 4 bases, V lost 8 bases, and 12 bases had no gene match. CDR3 sequence (DNA): TGTGCCAGCGATAATCCAGGGGGCAAAGGAGAGACCCAGTACTTC. Translating it yields CASDNPGGKGETQYF. Using reference TRBV7-6 and TRBJ2-5 for the parts outside the CDR3, the full variable domain is GAGVSQSPRYKVTKRGQDVALRCDPISGHVSLYWYRQALGQGPEFLTYFNYEAQQDKSGLPNDRFSAERPEGSISTLTIQRTEQRDSAMYRCASDNPGGKGETQYFGPGTRLLVL.

The chain joins TRBV12-5 to TRBJ2-7, with D perhaps TRBD1 or TRBD2 (6 bases each). The CDR3 runs to 13 residues. CDR1 is LGHNT, CDR2 FRNRAP, per germline. V was clipped by 6 bases and J by 2 bases, with 11 bases between them. The CDR3 reads CASGLGGPYEQYF. The CDR3, as DNA: TGTGCTAGTGGCCTAGGGGGGCCCTACGAGCAGTACTTC.

This clonotype was seen only once. The V and J genes are TRBV7-9 and TRBJ2-1; D is perhaps TRBD2 (5 bases). The CDR3 spans 19 residues. V shed 6 bases and J shed 6 bases, with 30 bases lying between them. The germline V gene encodes CDR1 SEHNR and CDR2 FQNEAQ (reference sequence). The CDR3 loop reads CASSSTGRQDYGGRNEQFF. Here the CDR3 DNA reads TGTGCCAGCAGTTCCACCGGCCGGCAGGATTACGGAGGTCGCAATGAGCAGTTCTTC.

In this sample, this clonotype turned up a few times. The chain couples TRBV4-2 to TRBJ2-3, with D maybe TRBD1 (5 bases). Germline CDR1 reads LGHNA; CDR2 reads YNFKEQ. CDR3 size: 14 residues. V was cut by 5 bases and J by 2 bases, with 11 bases left in between. The CDR3, as DNA: TGTGCCAGCAGCTATGGGGCAGCCACAGATACGCAGTATTTT. Its translation is CASSYGAATDTQYF.

This clonotype was seen a few times. V gene TRBV7-2 combines with J gene TRBJ1-4, with D unresolved. V shed 6 bases and J shed 12 bases, with 20 bases lying between them. Germline V gene sequence: CDR1 SGHTA, CDR2 FQGNSA. The CDR3 spans 14 residues. CDR3 nucleotide sequence: TGTGCCAGCAGTCGCCCGGGAATTAGTGGGGAACTGTTTTTT. It specifies CASSRPGISGELFF.

This sequence joins TRBV10-2 and TRBJ2-1; 10 bases fit TRBD2. V was clipped by 6 bases and J by 8 bases; unmatched bases: 7. The CDR3 runs to 14 residues. From germline, CDR1 is WSHSY and CDR2 SAAADI. The CDR3 reads CASRWTSGADEQFF. The CDR3 coding sequence is TGCGCCAGCAGATGGACTAGCGGAGCTGATGAGCAGTTCTTC.

Only a few counts were recorded for this clonotype. The V gene is TRBV25-1, the J gene TRBJ2-6; D unresolved. CDR3 length: 16 amino acids. Germline values: CDR1 MGHDK, CDR2 SYGVNS. V was pared by 0 bases and J by 2 bases, with 8 bases between. CDR3 DNA sequence: TGTGCCAGCAGTGAATATAAGGGTACTGGGGCCAACGTCCTGACTTTC. Amino acids: CASSEYKGTGANVLTF.

The chain links TRBV11-2 to TRBJ2-7; D is ambiguous. This CDR3 comprises 12 residues. Germline CDR1 reads SGHAT; CDR2 reads FQNNGV. With 3 bases removed from V and 6 bases from J, the gap between germline ends came to 9 bases. Here the CDR3 DNA reads TGTGCCAGCAGCTTCTGGGTTCGCGAGCAGTACTTC. This codes for CASSFWVREQYF.

This rearrangement joins TRBV6-2 or TRBV6-3 to TRBJ2-7; no definite D call. CDR3 length: 14 residues. V was pared by 0 bases and J by 6 bases, with 12 bases between. CDR1 and CDR2 from the germline V gene are MNHEY and SVGEGT. The CDR3 DNA follows: TGTGCCAGCAGTTACTCGACGGGTTCGGGCGAGCAGTACTTC. Its translation is CASSYSTGSGEQYF.